A selection of T cell receptor beta chains follows, all from one sample in a study of T cell responses to AZD1222 COVID-19 vaccine. Profiling relied on immunoSEQ multiplex PCR, and the TCRdb table lists in-frame clones only, not all of them. This table holds over 130,000 clones, 94% found once. The sequencing used peripheral blood, collected on day 0 of AZD1222 vaccination. The receptors were sampled from an adult in good health. Both conserved end residues are part of each CDR3. A D gene is named only where the DNA matches it firmly. Some rows have no size entry. The others give once, few or many, or a class for an expanded clone.

D,J,V,size,CDR3,DNA
TRBD2,TRBJ2-5,TRBV3-1/TRBV3-2,.,CASHWREGETQYF,TGTGCCAGCCACTGGCGGGAGGGGGAGACCCAGTACTTC
TRBD2,TRBJ2-3,TRBV2,few,CASSPAGGGTDTQYF,TGTGCCAGCAGTCCAGCGGGGGGCGGGACAGATACGCAGTATTTT
.,TRBJ1-2,TRBV6-2/TRBV6-3,.,CASSYSSMGLYGYTF,TGTGCCAGCAGTTACTCGAGTATGGGGCTCTATGGCTACACCTTC
.,TRBJ2-2,TRBV6-7,few,CASSYRRQSLLNTGELFF,TGTGCCAGCAGTTACCGCAGACAGTCCCTTCTTAACACCGGGGAGCTGTTTTTT
.,TRBJ1-5,TRBV7-8,.,CASSLAGGINQPQHF,TGTGCCAGCAGCTTAGCAGGGGGGATCAATCAGCCCCAGCATTTT
.,TRBJ1-6,TRBV28,.,CASSLTVVDLFLEGPLHF,TGTGCCAGCAGTTTAACAGTTGTTGACTTATTTCTTGAGGGACCCCTCCACTTT
.,TRBJ2-1,TRBV3-1/TRBV3-2,once,CASSIGGGLYEQFF,TGTGCCAGCAGCATCGGGGGTGGCTTGTATGAGCAGTTCTTC
.,TRBJ2-2,TRBV28,.,CASQGSGELFF,TGTGCCAGTCAGGGGTCCGGGGAGCTGTTTTTT
.,TRBJ1-3,TRBV5-1,.,CASSFSTGQSGNTIYF,TGCGCCAGCAGCTTTTCCACCGGACAGTCTGGAAACACCATATATTTT
.,TRBJ2-1,TRBV5-4,few,CASSNFRGELFF,TGTGCCAGCAGCAACTTCAGGGGGGAGCTGTTCTTC
.,TRBJ1-4,TRBV27,.,CASTPRQDLRYEKLFF,TGTGCCAGCACCCCTCGGCAGGACCTCCGGTATGAAAAACTGTTTTTT
.,TRBJ2-6,TRBV27,.,CASSPLERTLRRSGANVLTF,TGTGCCAGCAGCCCCCTGGAACGAACCCTACGGCGCTCTGGGGCCAACGTCCTGACTTTC
.,TRBJ1-2,TRBV19,.,CASSMGPGDVYGYTF,TGTGCCAGTAGTATGGGGCCGGGGGACGTCTATGGCTACACCTTC
.,TRBJ2-1,TRBV19,.,CASRPSSYNEQFF,TGTGCCAGTAGACCAAGCTCCTACAATGAGCAGTTCTTC
TRBD1,TRBJ1-6,TRBV7-8,.,CASSDRGNSPLHF,TGTGCCAGCAGCGACAGGGGGAATTCACCCCTCCACTTT
.,TRBJ1-5,TRBV28,.,CASSLSRGGNQPQHF,TGTGCCAGCAGTTTATCCAGGGGTGGCAATCAGCCCCAGCATTTT
.,TRBJ2-5,TRBV4-3,once,CASSQGSGGGQETQYF,TGCGCCAGCAGCCAAGGTTCGGGGGGCGGCCAAGAGACCCAGTACTTC
TRBD2,TRBJ2-1,TRBV7-2,.,CASSQLAGGVNEQFF,TGTGCCAGCAGTCAACTAGCGGGAGGGGTCAATGAGCAGTTCTTC
TRBD1,TRBJ1-6,TRBV20-1,.,CSASTATGTTGVNSPLHF,TGCAGTGCTAGTACAGCTACGGGGACAACAGGGGTTAATTCACCCCTCCACTTT
.,TRBJ1-5,TRBV7-9,.,CASSLGGQPQHF,TGTGCCAGCAGCTTAGGGGGTCAGCCCCAGCATTTT
TRBD1,TRBJ1-2,TRBV10-3,.,CAISEDRGNGYTF,TGTGCCATCAGTGAGGACAGGGGGAATGGCTACACCTTC
.,TRBJ1-5,TRBV27,.,CASSWGTGSNQPQHF,TGTGCCAGCAGTTGGGGCACGGGATCCAATCAGCCCCAGCATTTT
.,TRBJ2-5,TRBV5-6,few,CASSLRNLGGETQYF,TGTGCCAGCAGCTTGAGGAATCTGGGGGGAGAGACCCAGTACTTC
.,TRBJ1-3,TRBV7-2,once,CASSLAEWGSGNTIYF,TGTGCCAGCAGCTTAGCGGAGTGGGGCTCTGGAAACACCATATATTTT
.,TRBJ1-2,TRBV6-2/TRBV6-3,.,CASSYSDGYTF,TGTGCCAGCAGTTACTCTGACGGCTACACCTTC
.,TRBJ2-5,TRBV5-1,.,CASSPGYETQYF,TGCGCCAGCAGTCCGGGGTATGAGACCCAGTACTTC
.,TRBJ1-1,TRBV7-9,.,CASSLGTENTEAFF,TGTGCCAGCAGCTTGGGGACGGAGAACACTGAAGCTTTCTTT
TRBD1,TRBJ1-4,TRBV9,.,CASSFRDSDEKLFF,TGTGCCAGCAGCTTCCGGGACAGTGACGAAAAACTGTTTTTT
TRBD1,TRBJ1-1,TRBV11-3,.,CASSQQTGAAEAFF,TGTGCCAGCAGCCAACAGACAGGGGCTGCTGAAGCTTTCTTT
TRBD1,TRBJ2-2,TRBV2,.,CASSETGGNTGELFF,TGTGCCAGCAGTGAGACAGGGGGCAACACCGGGGAGCTGTTTTTT
.,TRBJ1-3,TRBV27,.,CASSLKGGGNTIYF,TGTGCCAGCAGTTTAAAGGGAGGTGGAAACACCATATATTTT
TRBD1,TRBJ1-2,TRBV19,.,CASVIPGQGSYGYTF,TGTGCCAGCGTGATACCGGGACAGGGATCCTATGGCTACACCTTC
TRBD2,TRBJ2-1,TRBV5-4,.,CASSLLRGEILNEQFF,TGTGCCAGCAGCTTGTTACGGGGGGAGATTCTGAATGAGCAGTTCTTC
.,TRBJ1-2,TRBV10-2,.,CASRDSFTNYGYTF,TGCGCCAGCAGGGACAGCTTTACTAACTATGGCTACACCTTC
.,TRBJ1-2,TRBV30,once,CAWSGGIAIDGYTF,TGTGCCTGGAGTGGGGGGATAGCTATTGATGGCTACACCTTC
.,TRBJ1-4,TRBV4-1,.,CASSQGSSGATNEKLFF,TGCGCCAGCAGCCAAGGGTCCTCGGGGGCAACTAATGAAAAACTGTTTTTT
TRBD1,TRBJ1-2,TRBV4-1,.,CASRQGSDYGYTF,TGCGCCTCTCGACAGGGGTCGGACTATGGCTACACCTTC
.,TRBJ1-1,TRBV19,.,CASSMGGNTEAFF,TGTGCCAGTAGTATGGGGGGGAACACTGAAGCTTTCTTT
TRBD2,TRBJ2-3,TRBV9,.,CASSVAPGRADTQYF,TGTGCCAGCAGCGTAGCTCCAGGGAGGGCAGATACGCAGTATTTT
.,TRBJ2-5,TRBV5-4,.,CASSPRGLGPNWETQYF,TGTGCCAGCAGCCCCCGGGGACTTGGGCCCAATTGGGAGACCCAGTACTTC
.,TRBJ2-2,TRBV18,.,CASSPPWGKTDTGELFF,TGTGCCAGCTCACCACCGTGGGGCAAAACCGACACCGGGGAGCTGTTTTTT
TRBD2,TRBJ2-3,TRBV3-1/TRBV3-2,few,CASSLGLAGTYTDTQYF,TGTGCCAGCAGCCTTGGACTAGCGGGTACCTACACAGATACGCAGTATTTT
.,TRBJ1-6,TRBV6-2/TRBV6-3,once,CASSYGASGPSSYNSPLHF,TGTGCCAGCAGTTACGGGGCGTCAGGGCCGAGCTCCTATAATTCACCCCTCCACTTT
.,TRBJ2-1,TRBV5-1,.,CASSLGRSNYNEQFF,TGCGCCAGCAGCTTGGGCAGAAGTAACTACAATGAGCAGTTCTTC
TRBD1,TRBJ1-1,TRBV27,.,CASSLTPTGLGEAFF,TGTGCCAGCAGTTTAACACCGACAGGGTTGGGGGAAGCTTTCTTT
.,TRBJ2-3,TRBV6-1,.,CASSETRGGTDTQYF,TGTGCCAGCAGTGAAACGAGGGGCGGGACAGATACGCAGTATTTT
TRBD1,TRBJ2-3,TRBV9,.,CASSVWDRGRTDTQYF,TGTGCCAGCAGCGTATGGGACAGGGGGCGGACAGATACGCAGTATTTT
.,TRBJ1-2,TRBV3-1/TRBV3-2,.,CASSVIDGSYTF,TGTGCCAGCAGCGTGATAGATGGCAGCTACACCTTC
.,TRBJ2-3,TRBV11-2,.,CASSYSTDTQYF,TGTGCCAGCAGCTATAGCACAGATACGCAGTATTTT